This entry lists 9 T cell receptor beta chains sequenced from one sample in a study of T-cell memory formation after mild COVID-19. Each CDR3 protein is one row after TCRdb ran MiXCR on the 5' RACE reads. This repertoire shows about 190,000 distinct CDR3 sequences, approximately 30% found once; its top ten account for about an eighth. Sequenced sample: PBMCs or a T cell subset sorted from them (not recorded which). These receptors all stem from an adult woman who had mild COVID-19 (a few samples of this study predate the infection). Cell type and time point are not known.

This chain connects TRBV11-1 to TRBJ2-7; 9 nucleotides agree with TRBD2. Germline-derived CDR1 and CDR2 are SGHAT and FQDESV (reference sequence). V was pared by 5 bases and J by 3 bases, with 5 bases of the junction left unmatched. This CDR3 is 14 amino acids long. The CDR3 nucleotides read TGTGCCAGCAGCCTGACTAGCGGATTCTACGAGCAGTACTTC. This codes for CASSLTSGFYEQYF.

The rearrangement joins TRBV12-3 or TRBV12-4 to TRBJ2-1; TRBD2 matches 9 bases. Trimming took 7 bases from V and 9 from J; bases not matched to a gene: 10. This CDR3 contains 14 residues. Here the CDR3 reads CASIGSSGGFEQFF. DNA for the CDR3: TGTGCCAGCATTGGGAGTAGCGGGGGTTTTGAGCAGTTCTTC.

V gene TRBV5-1 combines with J gene TRBJ2-1; the match to TRBD2 covers 12 bases. J gave up 0 bases and V 4 bases, and 8 bases lay outside the gene matches. The CDR3 runs to 18 residues. Germline CDR1 SGHRS, CDR2 YFSETQ. The CDR3, as DNA: TGCGCCAGCAGCCCACTAGCGGGAGGAGGGAACTCCTACAATGAGCAGTTCTTC. Translating gives CASSPLAGGGNSYNEQFF.

This clonotype was recorded only once. Here the CDR3 DNA reads TGTGCCAGCAGCTCGACAGAGACTCCGAATCAGCCCCAGCATTTT. It is translated as CASSSTETPNQPQHF. The V and J genes are TRBV7-9 and TRBJ1-5; D is possibly TRBD1 (5 bases). Trimming left V 4 bases short and J 4 bases short, with 14 bases between. Germline CDR1 reads SEHNR; CDR2 reads FQNEAQ (reference sequence). This CDR3 has 15 amino acids.

In nucleotides, the CDR3 is TGCGCCAGCAGCCAAGACACCTCGAACACCGGGGAGCTGTTTTTT. Residues: CASSQDTSNTGELFF. The rearrangement links TRBV4-1 to TRBJ2-2, with D hard to call. The CDR3 totals 15 residues. The germline CDR1 and CDR2 sequences are MGHRA and YSYEKL. V lost 0 bases and J lost 0, with 5 bases in between.

V usage is TRBV4-2 and J usage is TRBJ2-5; D tentatively reads TRBD1 or TRBD2 (5 bases each). This CDR3 comprises 15 residues. V lost 3 bases and J lost 3, with 14 bases in between. In germline, CDR1 is LGHNA, CDR2 YNFKEQ. The CDR3 DNA sequence: TGTGCCAGCAGCCACCTATGGGACCGGAAAGAGACCCAGTACTTC. Its protein product is CASSHLWDRKETQYF.

The chain combines TRBV18 with TRBJ2-1, with D unclear. V lost 3 bases to trimming and J lost 5 bases, with 20 bases between them. Germline CDR1 reads KGHSH; CDR2 reads LQKENI. CDR3 length: 17 residues. The CDR3 nucleotides are TGTGCCAGCTCACCCCGTGGGATCGTGGGCCCCAACAATGAGCAGTTCTTC. Translating it yields CASSPRGIVGPNNEQFF.

This clonotype came up a few times. The rearrangement joins TRBV7-9 to TRBJ1-2; D uncertain. The CDR3 loop spans 14 amino acids. The germline gives CDR1 SEHNR, CDR2 FQNEAQ (reference sequence). V was pared by 1 base and J by 7 bases, with 13 bases between. The CDR3 spells CASSLEGKGPGYTF. In nucleotides, the CDR3 is TGTGCCAGCAGCTTAGAAGGAAAGGGCCCTGGCTACACCTTC.

The chain recombines TRBV10-3 with TRBJ2-1; 7 nucleotides match TRBD1. CDR1 is ENHRY, CDR2 SYGVKD, per germline. The CDR3 covers 15 residues. Trimming removed 0 bases from V and 10 bases from J; junction bases left unmatched: 9. The CDR3, as DNA: TGTGCCATCAGTGAGTCCGGACGACAGGGTGGCGAGCAGTTCTTC. This translates into CAISESGRQGGEQFF.